These 5 T cell receptor beta chains were sequenced from one sample in a study of T cell responses to AZD1222 COVID-19 vaccine. Here immunoSEQ multiplex PCR was the method, and the copy in TCRdb shows in-frame clones only, minus some. The data contain some 150,000 clones, approximately 88% of them singletons. The specimen comprised peripheral blood, sampled 28 days after the second dose of the MenACWY control vaccine. The receptor source for this set is an adult who received the MenACWY meningococcal vaccine as a control.

The V call is TRBV4-2, the J call TRBJ2-2; 8 nucleotides align to TRBD1. The CDR3 runs 12 residues. Germline CDR1 LGHNA, CDR2 YNFKEQ. J lost 15 bases, V lost 4 bases, and 7 bases had no gene match. CDR3 DNA sequence: TGTGCCAGCAGCCCCACCGGACAGGGATTGTTTTTT. Its protein is CASSPTGQGLFF.

The chain combines TRBV28 with TRBJ1-5, with 9 nucleotides matching TRBD1. Per the germline V gene, CDR1 is MDHEN and CDR2 is SYDVKM. This CDR3 region has 15 residues. V shed 4 bases and J 4 bases; nucleotides not matched to a gene: 5. The CDR3 region is CASSWVTGGNQPQHF. DNA of the CDR3: TGTGCCAGCAGTTGGGTGACAGGGGGAAATCAGCCCCAGCATTTT.

The chain recombines TRBV11-3 with TRBJ1-1, with D maybe TRBD1 (5 bases). CDR3 length: 12 amino acids. Germline CDR1 is SGHNT and CDR2 is YENEEA. Trimming took 6 bases from V and 5 from J, leaving 10 bases between them. This chain's CDR3 is CASSHSGTEAFF. DNA for the CDR3: TGTGCCAGCAGTCACTCAGGGACTGAAGCTTTCTTT.

This clone has a handful of counts. The V call is TRBV30, the J call TRBJ1-2, with 8 nucleotides matching TRBD1. CDR1 is GTSNPN, CDR2 SVGIG, per germline (reference sequence). The CDR3 has 16 residues. V shed 4 bases, J shed 7 bases, and the junction held 17 bases outside the gene matches. The chain's CDR3 is CAWMRDRMRGSSGYTF. The CDR3 DNA follows: TGTGCCTGGATGAGGGACAGGATGAGGGGTTCCTCTGGCTACACCTTC.

This chain uses TRBV2 with TRBJ2-1; D assignment may be TRBD1 or TRBD2 (5 bases each). CDR3 length: 16 residues. In germline, CDR1 is SNHLY, CDR2 FYNNEI. With 6 bases removed from V and 4 bases from J, the gap between germline ends came to 19 bases. CDR3 coding DNA: TGTGCCAGCAGCGGTGGGACCACCCAGCCTTACAATGAGCAGTTCTTC. Its translation: CASSGGTTQPYNEQFF.